This TCR beta chain emerged from a study of T cell responses to AZD1222 COVID-19 vaccine. Findings of the study overall: Reportedly, nearly half the spike-specific TCRs target unmutated variant regions.

The method was immunoSEQ multiplex PCR; TCRdb's version includes in-frame clones alone and lacks a portion of them. The table lists roughly 96,000 clones, 88% of them singletons. This CDR3 contains 15 residues. The junction had 4 bases not matched to a gene; V was cut back by 6 bases and J by 0 bases. Germline V gene sequence: CDR1 LNHDA, CDR2 SQIVND (reference sequence). A remark on this clone: The antigen is undetermined.

The sample in question was peripheral blood, obtained 28 days after the second AZD1222 dose. The V and J genes are TRBV19 and TRBJ2-3, with TRBD2 identical over 9 bases. The origin of this receptor is an adult who received the AZD1222 COVID-19 vaccine. The CDR3: CASSRLAASTDTQYF. The CDR3, as DNA: TGTGCCAGTAGCAGACTAGCGGCTAGCACAGATACGCAGTATTTT.